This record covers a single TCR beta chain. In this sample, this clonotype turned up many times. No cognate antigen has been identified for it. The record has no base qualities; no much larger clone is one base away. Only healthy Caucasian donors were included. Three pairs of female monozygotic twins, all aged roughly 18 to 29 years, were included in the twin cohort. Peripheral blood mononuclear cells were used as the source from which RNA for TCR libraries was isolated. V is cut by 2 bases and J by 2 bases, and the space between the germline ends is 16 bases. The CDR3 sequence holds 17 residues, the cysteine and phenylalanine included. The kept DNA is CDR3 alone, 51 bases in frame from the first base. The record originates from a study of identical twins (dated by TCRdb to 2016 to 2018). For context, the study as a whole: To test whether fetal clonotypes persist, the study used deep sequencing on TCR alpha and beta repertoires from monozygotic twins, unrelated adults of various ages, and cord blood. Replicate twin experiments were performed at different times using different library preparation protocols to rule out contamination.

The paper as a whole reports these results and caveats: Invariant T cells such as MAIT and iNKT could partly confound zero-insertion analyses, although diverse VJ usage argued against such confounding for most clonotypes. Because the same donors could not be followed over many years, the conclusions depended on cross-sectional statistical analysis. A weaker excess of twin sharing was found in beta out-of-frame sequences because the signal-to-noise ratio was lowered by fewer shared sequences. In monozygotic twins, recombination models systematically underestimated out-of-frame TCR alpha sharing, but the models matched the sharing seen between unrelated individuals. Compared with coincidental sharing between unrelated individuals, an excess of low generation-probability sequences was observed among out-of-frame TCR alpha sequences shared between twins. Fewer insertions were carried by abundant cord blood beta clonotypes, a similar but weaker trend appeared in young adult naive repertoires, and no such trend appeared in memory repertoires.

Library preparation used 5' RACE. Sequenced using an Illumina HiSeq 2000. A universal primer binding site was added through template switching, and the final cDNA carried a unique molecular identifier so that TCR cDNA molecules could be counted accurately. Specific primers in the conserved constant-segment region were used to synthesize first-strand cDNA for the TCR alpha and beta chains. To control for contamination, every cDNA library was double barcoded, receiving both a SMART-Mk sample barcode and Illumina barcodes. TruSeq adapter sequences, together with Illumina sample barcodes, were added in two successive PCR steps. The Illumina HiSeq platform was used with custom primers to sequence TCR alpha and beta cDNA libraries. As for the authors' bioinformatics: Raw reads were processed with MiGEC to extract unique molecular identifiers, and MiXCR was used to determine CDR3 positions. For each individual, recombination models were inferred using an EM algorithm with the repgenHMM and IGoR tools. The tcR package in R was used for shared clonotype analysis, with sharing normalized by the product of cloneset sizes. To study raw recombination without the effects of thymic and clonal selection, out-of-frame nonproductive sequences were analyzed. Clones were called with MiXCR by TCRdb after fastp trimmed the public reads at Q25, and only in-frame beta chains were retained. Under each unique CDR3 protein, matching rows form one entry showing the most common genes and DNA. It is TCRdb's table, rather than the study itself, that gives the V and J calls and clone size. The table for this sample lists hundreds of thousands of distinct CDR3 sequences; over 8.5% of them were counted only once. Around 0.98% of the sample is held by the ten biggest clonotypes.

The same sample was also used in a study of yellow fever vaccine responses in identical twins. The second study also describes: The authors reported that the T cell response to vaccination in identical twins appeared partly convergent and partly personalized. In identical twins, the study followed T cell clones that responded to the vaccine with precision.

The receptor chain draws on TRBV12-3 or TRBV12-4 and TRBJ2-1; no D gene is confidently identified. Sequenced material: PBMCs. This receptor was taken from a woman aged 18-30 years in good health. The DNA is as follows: TGTGCCAGCAGTTTACGGTGGCGCCATCCTGCCTACAATGAGCAGTTCTTC. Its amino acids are CASSLRWRHPAYNEQFF.